The 23 T cell receptor beta chains below come from one sample, sequenced in a study of monozygotic twins with inflammatory bowel disease. Reanalyzing the 5' RACE reads, TCRdb keeps one entry per CDR3 protein, without DNA. This specimen shows approximately 330,000 distinct CDR3 sequences; the ten leading clones hold 2% to 2.5%. Sequencing was performed on blood. The receptors stem from a human donor with ulcerative colitis or Crohn's disease, or a healthy co-twin of an affected twin (not recorded which).

The chain links TRBV27 to TRBJ2-1; lacking DNA, the TRBD1 call made by TCRdb goes unchecked. Germline V gene sequence: CDR1 MNHEY, CDR2 SMNVEV (reference sequence). There are 14 residues in the CDR3. The CDR3 here is CASSTQDSLNEQFF.

J is TRBJ2-1 and V is TRBV4-3; TCRdb's D gene call, TRBD1, goes unchecked for lack of DNA. The CDR3 consists of 16 residues. The V gene's germline CDR1 is LGHNA and CDR2 YSLEER. CDR3 protein: CASSQDIGQGAHEQFF.

The chain combines TRBV27 with TRBJ1-1; TCRdb selects TRBD1, and the lack of DNA leaves this call unchecked. This CDR3 has 13 amino acids. CDR1 MNHEY and CDR2 SMNVEV come from the germline V gene (reference sequence). CDR3: CASSFTGRTEAFF.

V and J are TRBV20-1 and TRBJ2-1; TCRdb's assignment of TRBD2 cannot be checked, as there is no DNA. Germline CDR1 is DFQATT and CDR2 is SNEGSKA (reference sequence). The CDR3 contains 13 residues. This CDR3 reads CSAGLAGGNEQFF.

The rearrangement links TRBV7-6 to TRBJ1-2; TCRdb designates TRBD1, a call that cannot be tested without DNA. The germline CDR1 and CDR2 sequences are SGHVS and FNYEAQ. The CDR3 consists of 14 residues. CDR3 region: CASSPGAQGNGYTF.

The V call is TRBV7-9, the J call TRBJ1-6; no DNA is available, so the TRBD1 call from TCRdb remains unchecked. This CDR3 has 12 amino acids. The V gene's germline CDR1 is SEHNR and CDR2 FQNEAQ (reference sequence). The CDR3: CASGGRESPLHF.

The genes are TRBV24-1 and TRBJ2-7. The germline CDR1 and CDR2 sequences are KGHDR and SFDVKD. The CDR3 extends over 11 amino acids. CDR3 in amino acids: CATSANYEQYF.

This chain links TRBV6-1 with TRBJ1-1; TCRdb's D gene call, TRBD1, goes unchecked for lack of DNA. Per the germline V gene, CDR1 is MNHNS and CDR2 is SASEGT. This CDR3 comprises 13 residues. CDR3 loop: CASGALEYTEAFF.

The rearrangement uses TRBV14 and TRBJ1-5; TCRdb picks TRBD1, but there is no DNA to check that call. From germline, CDR1 is SGHDN and CDR2 FVKESK. The CDR3 totals 22 residues. CDR3: CASSLHNRDRGLGTYSNQPQHF.

The chain joins TRBV24-1 to TRBJ2-7; checking the TCRdb D call of TRBD1 is not possible without DNA. This CDR3 region has 15 residues. CDR1 is KGHDR, CDR2 SFDVKD, per germline. The CDR3 here is CATSDSRDRTYEQYF.

The rearrangement joins TRBV5-1 to TRBJ2-2; TCRdb outputs TRBD1, but without DNA this stays unchecked. The CDR3 contains 16 residues. The germline V gene encodes CDR1 SGHRS and CDR2 YFSETQ. This CDR3 reads CASSLGDRTNTGELFF.

The gene calls are TRBV19 and TRBJ2-1; TCRdb lists TRBD2, though no DNA is available to test this call. This CDR3 spans 13 amino acids. Looked up from germline, CDR1 is LNHDA and CDR2 is SQIVND (reference sequence). This CDR3 reads CASSTGLANEQFF.

The rearrangement uses TRBV5-1 and TRBJ2-7; the D call of TRBD2 rests on TCRdb alone, since no DNA is present to check it. This CDR3 contains 20 residues. Germline CDR1 reads SGHRS; CDR2 reads YFSETQ. The CDR3 loop reads CASSLTFFTTSGSVPYEQYF.

The chain employs TRBV14 and TRBJ2-1; TCRdb names TRBD2, which stays unverified in the absence of DNA. CDR1 and CDR2 from the germline V gene are SGHDN and FVKESK. CDR3 length: 15 amino acids. The CDR3 spells CASSALRGYYNEQFF.

This sequence joins TRBV18 and TRBJ1-4; without DNA, the TCRdb call of TRBD1 cannot be checked. Germline V gene sequence: CDR1 KGHSH, CDR2 LQKENI. CDR3 size: 15 residues. CDR3 protein: CASSPTGSPNEKLFF. The entire variable domain, with the rest obtained from reference TRBV18 and TRBJ1-4, is as follows: NAGVMQNPRHLVRRRGQEARLRCSPMKGHSHVYWYRQLPEEGLKFMVYLQKENIIDESGMPKERFSAEFPKEGPSILRIQQVVRGDSAAYFCASSPTGSPNEKLFFGSGTQLSVL.

The V gene is TRBV29-1, the J gene TRBJ1-4. Germline CDR1 and CDR2: SQVTM and ANQGSEA. CDR3 length equals 13 residues. CDR3: CSVDTGLNEKLFF.

The V call is TRBV9, the J call TRBJ2-1; TCRdb gives TRBD1 as the D gene, but with no DNA this cannot be confirmed. The CDR3 consists of 15 residues. The germline CDR1 and CDR2 sequences are SGDLS and YYNGEE. CDR3: CASSPRTGEYNEQFF.

The chain couples TRBV27 to TRBJ2-2; the D gene TCRdb calls, TRBD1, cannot be checked with no DNA. CDR1 is MNHEY, CDR2 SMNVEV, per germline (reference sequence). The CDR3 totals 18 residues. The CDR3 is CASSFAFAGGRSTGELFF.

The CDR3: CASTPGQSYEQYF. The gene calls are TRBV28 and TRBJ2-7; TCRdb designates TRBD1, a call that cannot be tested without DNA. Germline V lookup: CDR1 MDHEN, CDR2 SYDVKM. This CDR3 comprises 13 residues.

The J gene is TRBJ1-2, the V gene TRBV29-1; the D call from TCRdb, TRBD1, cannot be confirmed without DNA. CDR3 size: 17 residues. The germline V gene has CDR1 SQVTM and CDR2 ANQGSEA. The CDR3 loop reads CSVGGQVLSGANYGYTF.

The chain is built from TRBV28 and TRBJ1-2; as DNA is missing, the TRBD1 call by TCRdb cannot be tested. The CDR3 is 13 amino acids. Germline values: CDR1 MDHEN, CDR2 SYDVKM. The CDR3 sequence: CATSRSSGYGYTF.

The chain carries TRBV15 and TRBJ2-1; TCRdb names TRBD1, which stays unverified in the absence of DNA. The CDR3 loop spans 18 amino acids. The V gene's germline CDR1 is LNHNV and CDR2 YYDKDF (reference sequence). CDR3 loop: CATSRSPLLGVSYNEQFF.

V gene TRBV7-8 combines with J gene TRBJ1-5; there is no DNA to check the TCRdb D call of TRBD1. CDR3 size: 13 residues. Germline V gives CDR1 SGHVS, CDR2 FQNEAQ. CDR3: CASSLVEGQPQHF.